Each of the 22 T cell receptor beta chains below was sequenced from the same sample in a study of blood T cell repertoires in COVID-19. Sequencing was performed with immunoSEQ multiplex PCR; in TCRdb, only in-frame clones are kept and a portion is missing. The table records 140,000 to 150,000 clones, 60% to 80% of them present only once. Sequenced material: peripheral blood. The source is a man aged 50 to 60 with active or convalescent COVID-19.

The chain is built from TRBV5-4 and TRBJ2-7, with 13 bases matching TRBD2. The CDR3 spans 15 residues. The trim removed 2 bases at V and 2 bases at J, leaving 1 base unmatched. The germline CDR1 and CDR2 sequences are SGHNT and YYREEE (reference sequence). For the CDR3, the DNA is TGTGCCAGCAGCTTACTAGCGGGAGGGCCCTACGAGCAGTACTTC. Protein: CASSLLAGGPYEQYF.

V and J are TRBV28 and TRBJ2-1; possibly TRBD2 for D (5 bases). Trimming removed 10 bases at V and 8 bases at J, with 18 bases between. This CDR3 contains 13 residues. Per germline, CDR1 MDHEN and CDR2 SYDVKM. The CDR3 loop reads CATYSRGVYEQFF. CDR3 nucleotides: TGTGCCACCTACTCACGGGGAGTCTATGAGCAGTTCTTC.

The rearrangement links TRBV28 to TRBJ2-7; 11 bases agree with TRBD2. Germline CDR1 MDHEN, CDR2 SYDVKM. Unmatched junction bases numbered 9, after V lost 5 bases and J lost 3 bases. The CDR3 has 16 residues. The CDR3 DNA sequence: TGTGCCAGCAGTCCGACCGGGACTAGCGGATACTACGAGCAGTACTTC. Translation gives CASSPTGTSGYYEQYF.

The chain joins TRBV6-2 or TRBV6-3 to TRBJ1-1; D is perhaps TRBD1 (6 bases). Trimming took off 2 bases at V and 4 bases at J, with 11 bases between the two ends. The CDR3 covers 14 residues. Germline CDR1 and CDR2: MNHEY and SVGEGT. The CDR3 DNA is TGTGCCAGCAGTTACACCAAGGGGGTCACTGAAGCTTTCTTT. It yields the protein CASSYTKGVTEAFF.

The DNA of the CDR3 is TGCAGCCTCTGGACAGGGGAAGAGACCCAGTACTTC. It codes for CSLWTGEETQYF. The chain carries TRBV29-1 and TRBJ2-5; TRBD1 matches 9 bases. This CDR3 contains 12 residues. CDR1 and CDR2 (germline): SQVTM, ANQGSEA. V shed 8 bases and J 3 bases; nucleotides not matched to a gene: 4.

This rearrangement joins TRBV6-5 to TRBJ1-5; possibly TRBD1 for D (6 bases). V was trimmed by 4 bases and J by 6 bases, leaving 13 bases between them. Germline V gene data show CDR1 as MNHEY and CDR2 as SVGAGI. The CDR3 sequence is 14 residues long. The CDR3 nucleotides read TGTGCCAGCAGTTTACAGGGAAGCGGTCAGCCCCAGCATTTT. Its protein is CASSLQGSGQPQHF.

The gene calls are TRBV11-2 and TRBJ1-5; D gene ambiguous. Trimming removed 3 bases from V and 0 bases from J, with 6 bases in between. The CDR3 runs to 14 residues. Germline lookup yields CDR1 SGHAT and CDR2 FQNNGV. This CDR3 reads CASSLSGSNQPQHF. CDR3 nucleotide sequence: TGTGCCAGCAGCTTGAGCGGTAGCAATCAGCCCCAGCATTTT.

CDR3 DNA sequence: TGTGCCAGCAGCTTGGGAGGGGGCTCCTATAATTCACCCCTCCACTTT. Protein sequence: CASSLGGGSYNSPLHF. The J gene is TRBJ1-6, the V gene TRBV5-8; perhaps TRBD1 as D (6 bases). Trimming shortened V by 0 bases and J by 0 bases, and 7 bases separated the two germline ends. Germline V gives CDR1 SGHTS, CDR2 YDEGEE. The CDR3 totals 16 residues. Full variable domain (remainder filled in from reference TRBV5-8 and TRBJ1-6): EAGVTQSPTHLIKTRGQQATLRCSPISGHTSVYWYQQALGLGLQFLLWYDEGEERNRGNFPPRFSGRQFPNYSSELNVNALELEDSALYLCASSLGGGSYNSPLHFGNGTRLTVT.

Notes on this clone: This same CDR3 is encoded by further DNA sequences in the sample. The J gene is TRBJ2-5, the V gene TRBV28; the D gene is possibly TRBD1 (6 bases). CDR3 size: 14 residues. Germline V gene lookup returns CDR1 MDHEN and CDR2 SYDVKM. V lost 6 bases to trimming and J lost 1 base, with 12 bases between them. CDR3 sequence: CASSLVGAQETQYF. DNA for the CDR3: TGTGCCAGCAGCCTCGTGGGGGCCCAAGAGACCCAGTACTTC.

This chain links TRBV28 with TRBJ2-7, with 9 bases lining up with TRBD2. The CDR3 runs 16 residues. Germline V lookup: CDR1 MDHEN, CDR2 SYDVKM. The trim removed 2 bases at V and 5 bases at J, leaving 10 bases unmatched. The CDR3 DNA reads TGTGCCAGCAGTTTACTAGCGGGACCCTCTGGGGACGAGCAGTACTTC. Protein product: CASSLLAGPSGDEQYF.

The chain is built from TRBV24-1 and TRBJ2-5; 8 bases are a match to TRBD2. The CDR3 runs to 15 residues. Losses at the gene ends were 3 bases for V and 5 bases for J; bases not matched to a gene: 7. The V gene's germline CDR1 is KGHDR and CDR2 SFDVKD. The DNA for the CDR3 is TGTGCCACCAGTGATCCGGGAGGGCCCGGGGAGACCCAGTACTTC. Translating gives CATSDPGGPGETQYF.

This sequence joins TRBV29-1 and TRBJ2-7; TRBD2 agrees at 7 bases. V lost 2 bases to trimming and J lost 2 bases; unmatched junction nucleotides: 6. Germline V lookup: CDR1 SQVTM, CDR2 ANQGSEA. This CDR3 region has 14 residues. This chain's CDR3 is CSVELREVPYEQYF. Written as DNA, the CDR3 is TGCAGCGTTGAACTTCGGGAGGTACCCTACGAGCAGTACTTC.

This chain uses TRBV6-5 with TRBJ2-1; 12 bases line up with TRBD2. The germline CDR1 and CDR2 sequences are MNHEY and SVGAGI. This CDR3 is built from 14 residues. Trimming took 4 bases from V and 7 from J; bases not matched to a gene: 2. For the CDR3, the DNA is TGTGCCAGCAGTTGGACTAGCGGGAATAATGAGCAGTTCTTC. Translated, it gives CASSWTSGNNEQFF.

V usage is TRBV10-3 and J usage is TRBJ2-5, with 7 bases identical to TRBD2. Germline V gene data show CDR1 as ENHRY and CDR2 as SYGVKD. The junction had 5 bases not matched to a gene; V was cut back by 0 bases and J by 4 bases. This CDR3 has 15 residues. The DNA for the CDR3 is TGTGCCATCAGTGAGTCGGTGGGGAGGGGAGAGACCCAGTACTTC. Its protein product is CAISESVGRGETQYF.

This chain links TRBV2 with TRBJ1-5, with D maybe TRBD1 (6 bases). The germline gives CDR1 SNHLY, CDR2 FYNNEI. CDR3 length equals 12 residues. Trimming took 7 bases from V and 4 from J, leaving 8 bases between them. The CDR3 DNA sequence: TGTGCCAGCATCCAGGGGAATCAGCCCCAGCATTTT. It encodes CASIQGNQPQHF.

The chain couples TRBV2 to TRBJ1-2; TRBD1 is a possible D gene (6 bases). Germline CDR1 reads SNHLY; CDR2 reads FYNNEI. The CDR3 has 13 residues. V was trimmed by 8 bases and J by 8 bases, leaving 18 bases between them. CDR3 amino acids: CASVWAGATGYTF. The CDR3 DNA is TGTGCCAGCGTTTGGGCAGGGGCGACAGGCTACACCTTC.

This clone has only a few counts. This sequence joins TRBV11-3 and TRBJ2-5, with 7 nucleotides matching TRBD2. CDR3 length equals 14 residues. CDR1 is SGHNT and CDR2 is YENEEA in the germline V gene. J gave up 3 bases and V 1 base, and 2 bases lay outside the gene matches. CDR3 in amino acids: CASSLGAGEETQYF. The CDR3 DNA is TGTGCCAGCAGCTTAGGTGCGGGAGAAGAGACCCAGTACTTC.

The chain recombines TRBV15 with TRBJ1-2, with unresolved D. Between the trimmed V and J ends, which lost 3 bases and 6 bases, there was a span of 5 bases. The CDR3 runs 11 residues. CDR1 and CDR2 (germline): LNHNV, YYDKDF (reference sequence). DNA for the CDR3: TGTGCCACCAGCAGGGAGGATGGCTACACCTTC. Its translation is CATSREDGYTF.

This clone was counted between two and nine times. The CDR3 is CASSLTGGAGTDTQYF. CDR3 DNA: TGTGCCAGCAGCCTAACAGGGGGCGCTGGCACAGATACGCAGTATTTT. The chain couples TRBV7-2 to TRBJ2-3; 9 bases are shared with TRBD1. In germline, CDR1 is SGHTA, CDR2 FQGNSA. This CDR3 region has 16 residues. With V trimmed by 5 bases and J by 1 base, 7 bases remained unmatched.

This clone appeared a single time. CDR3 in DNA: TGTGCCAGCAGCTTGGGACTCGAAGGCTCCTACGAGCAGTACTTC. Amino acid sequence: CASSLGLEGSYEQYF. The chain combines TRBV5-5 with TRBJ2-7; D call uncertain. The V gene lost 0 bases and the J gene lost 0 bases, with 10 bases spanning the gap. The CDR3 is made up of 15 amino acids. Germline-derived CDR1 and CDR2 are SGHKS and YYEKEE (reference sequence).

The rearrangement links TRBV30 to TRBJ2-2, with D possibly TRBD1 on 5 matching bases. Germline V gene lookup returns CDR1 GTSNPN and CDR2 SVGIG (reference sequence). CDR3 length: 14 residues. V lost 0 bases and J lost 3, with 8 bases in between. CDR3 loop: CAWSVQVDTGELFF. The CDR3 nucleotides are TGTGCCTGGAGTGTACAGGTGGACACCGGGGAGCTGTTTTTT. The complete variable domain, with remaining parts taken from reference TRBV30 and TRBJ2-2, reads SQTIHQWPATLVQPVGSPLSLECTVEGTSNPNLYWYRQAAGRGLQLLFYSVGIGQISSEVPQNLSASRPQDRQFILSSKKLLLSDSGFYLCAWSVQVDTGELFFGEGSRLTVL.

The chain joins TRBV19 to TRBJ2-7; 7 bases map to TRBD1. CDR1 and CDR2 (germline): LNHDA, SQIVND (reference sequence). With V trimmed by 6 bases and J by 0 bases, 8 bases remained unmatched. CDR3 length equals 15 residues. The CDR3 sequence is CASRVRDSSSYEQYF. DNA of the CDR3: TGTGCCAGTAGGGTCCGGGACAGCTCCTCCTACGAGCAGTACTTC.